This TCR beta chain was sequenced in a study of blood T cell repertoires in COVID-19. Study at large: Samples of COVID-19 (acute and convalescent) were obtained from the United States, Italy and Spain. Sources were T cells, B-cell-depleted T cells, or PBMCs; the material itself was cDNA or gDNA.

Original methodology: Counts of nucleated cells, estimated from reference gene primer amplification, were obtained. Profiling relied on immunoSEQ multiplex PCR, and the TCRdb table lists in-frame clones only, not all of them. From that table come the V and J calls and clone size; the DNA was used to work out D and trimming. The sample holds under 200,000 clones, about 86% seen once. V lost 4 bases and J lost 1, with 14 bases in between. Germline V gene data show CDR1 as LNHDA and CDR2 as SQIVND (reference sequence). The CDR3 has 16 residues. The TCR originated in a woman older than 75 in a cohort sampled during active or convalescent COVID-19. Material for sequencing was peripheral blood. This rearrangement joins TRBV19 to TRBJ2-1; the D gene is possibly TRBD2 (5 bases). CDR3: CASSTTSGGSYNEQFF. The CDR3 bases are TGTGCCAGTAGTACTACAAGTGGAGGTTCCTACAATGAGCAGTTCTTC. Looking up the rest from reference TRBV19 and TRBJ2-1 gives the full variable domain: DGGITQSPKYLFRKEGQNVTLSCEQNLNHDAMYWYRQDPGQGLRLIYYSQIVNDFQKGDIAEGYSVSREKKESFPLTVTSAQKNPTAFYLCASSTTSGGSYNEQFFGPGTRLTVL.